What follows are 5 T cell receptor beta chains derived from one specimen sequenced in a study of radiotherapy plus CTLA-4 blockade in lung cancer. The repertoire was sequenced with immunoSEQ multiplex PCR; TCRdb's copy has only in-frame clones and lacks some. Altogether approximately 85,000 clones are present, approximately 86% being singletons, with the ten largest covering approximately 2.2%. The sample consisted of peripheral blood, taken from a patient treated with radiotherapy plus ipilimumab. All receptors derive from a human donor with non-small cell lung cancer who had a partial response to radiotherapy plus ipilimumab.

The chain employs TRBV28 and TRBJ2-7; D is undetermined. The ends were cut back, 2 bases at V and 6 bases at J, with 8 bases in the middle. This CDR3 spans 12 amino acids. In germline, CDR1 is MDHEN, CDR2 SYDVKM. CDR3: CASSLTYGEQYF. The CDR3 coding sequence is TGTGCCAGCAGTTTAACTTACGGCGAGCAGTACTTC.

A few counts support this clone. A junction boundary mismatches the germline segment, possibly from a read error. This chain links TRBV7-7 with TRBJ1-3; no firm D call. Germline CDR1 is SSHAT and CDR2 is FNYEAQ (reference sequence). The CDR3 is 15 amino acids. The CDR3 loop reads CASSLAGSPGNTIYF. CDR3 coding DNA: TGTGCTAGCAGCTTAGCTGGGAGCCCTGGAAACACCATATATTTT.

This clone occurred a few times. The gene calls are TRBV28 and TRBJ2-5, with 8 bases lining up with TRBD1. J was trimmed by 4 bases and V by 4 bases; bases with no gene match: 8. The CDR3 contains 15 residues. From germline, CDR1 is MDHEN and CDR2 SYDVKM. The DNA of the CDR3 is TGTGCCAGCAGTTCACAGACCACAGGGGGAGAGACCCAGTACTTC. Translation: CASSSQTTGGETQYF. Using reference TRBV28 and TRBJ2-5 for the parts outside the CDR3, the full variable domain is DVKVTQSSRYLVKRTGEKVFLECVQDMDHENMFWYRQDPGLGLRLIYFSYDVKMKEKGDIPEGYSVSREKKERFSLILESASTNQTSMYLCASSSQTTGGETQYFGPGTRLLVL.

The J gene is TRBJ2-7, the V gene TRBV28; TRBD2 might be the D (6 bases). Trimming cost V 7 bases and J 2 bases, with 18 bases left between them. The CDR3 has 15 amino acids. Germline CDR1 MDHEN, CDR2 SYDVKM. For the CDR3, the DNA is TGTGCCAGCACCCTAGGAGGGCGGGCCACCTACGAGCAGTACTTC. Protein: CASTLGGRATYEQYF.

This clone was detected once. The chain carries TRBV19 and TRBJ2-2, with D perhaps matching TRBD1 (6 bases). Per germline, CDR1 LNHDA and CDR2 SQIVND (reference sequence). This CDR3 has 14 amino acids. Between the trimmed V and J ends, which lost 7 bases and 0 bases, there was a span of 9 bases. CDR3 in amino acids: CASKDSANTGELFF. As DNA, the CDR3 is TGTGCCAGTAAGGACAGCGCGAACACCGGGGAGCTGTTTTTT.